These 7 T cell receptor beta chains were all obtained from the same sample, sequenced in a study of CD8+CD57+ T cells in acquired aplastic anemia. TCR beta VDJ and CDR3 profiles were obtained from a genomic DNA template. TCRdb reprocessed the reads with MiXCR, giving one entry per CDR3 protein. The sample includes 90,000 to 130,000 distinct CDR3 sequences, 40% to 65% of them seen just once. Specimen: sorted CD4+, CD8+, or CD8+CD57+ T cells (not recorded which) from PBMCs. Receptor source: a human donor in good health, serving as a control.

This clonotype was counted ten times or more. The DNA of the CDR3 is TGTGCCAGTAGTCCCTCGGGGGGGGGCTCCTACGAGCAGTACTTC. Translated: CASSPSGGGSYEQYF. The chain carries TRBV19 and TRBJ2-7; TRBD2 matches 8 bases. This CDR3 is 15 amino acids long. V trimming: 5 bases; J trimming: 0 bases; junction bases outside the gene matches: 6. Germline V gives CDR1 LNHDA, CDR2 SQIVND (reference sequence).

This clonotype was counted between two and nine times. V is TRBV25-1 and J is TRBJ1-1, with TRBD1 as a possible D gene (5 bases). This CDR3 has 15 residues. From germline, CDR1 is MGHDK and CDR2 SYGVNS. V lost 4 bases and J 2 bases, leaving 14 bases between the germline ends. The CDR3 DNA is TGTGCCAGCAGTGCATACGGGACTGTCAACACTGAAGCTTTCTTT. The encoded protein is CASSAYGTVNTEAFF.

V is TRBV9 and J is TRBJ1-2; 8 bases agree with TRBD1. This CDR3 has 15 residues. Losses at the gene ends were 3 bases for V and 0 bases for J; bases not matched to a gene: 4. Germline V gene sequence: CDR1 SGDLS, CDR2 YYNGEE. CDR3 sequence reads: CASSARTGSNYGYTF. As DNA, the CDR3 is TGTGCCAGCAGCGCCCGGACAGGGTCTAACTATGGCTACACCTTC.

In DNA form, the CDR3 reads TGTGCCAGCAGTGAGGGCCTAGCGGGAGGTGGGTACGAGCAGTACTTC. Residues: CASSEGLAGGGYEQYF. V usage is TRBV25-1 and J usage is TRBJ2-7; 11 bases line up with TRBD2. The CDR3 contains 16 residues. Germline V gene data show CDR1 as MGHDK and CDR2 as SYGVNS. Germline trimming cut 3 bases from V and 4 bases from J; bases unmatched to any gene: 8.

This clonotype appeared once. The chain is built from TRBV25-1 and TRBJ2-7; 10 bases line up with TRBD1. Germline V gene data show CDR1 as MGHDK and CDR2 as SYGVNS. The CDR3 sequence is 15 residues long. The V segment lost 6 bases and the J segment 0 bases; nucleotides outside the gene matches: 5. The CDR3 is CASSLGDRGSYEQYF. The CDR3, as DNA: TGTGCCAGCAGCTTAGGGGACAGGGGCTCCTACGAGCAGTACTTC.

V is TRBV29-1 and J is TRBJ2-6, with D possibly matching TRBD1 (6 bases). This CDR3 comprises 17 residues. CDR1 is SQVTM and CDR2 is ANQGSEA in the germline V gene. The CDR3 DNA follows: TGCAGTGCCACAAGCGGACAGATCTCCCCTGGGGCCAACGTCCTGACTTTC. This translates into CSATSGQISPGANVLTF. The variable domain in full, completed from reference TRBV29-1 and TRBJ2-6, reads SAVISQKPSRDICQRGTSLTIQCQVDSQVTMMFWYRQQPGQSLTLIATANQGSEATYESGFVIDKFPISRPNLTFSTLTVSNMSPEDSSIYLCSATSGQISPGANVLTFGAGSRLTVL.

This clonotype was seen only a few times. The chain is built from TRBV2 and TRBJ2-7, with a weak D call TRBD1 (6 bases). Germline lookup yields CDR1 SNHLY and CDR2 FYNNEI. CDR3 length equals 13 residues. Trimming took off 4 bases at V and 7 bases at J, with 14 bases between the two ends. The CDR3 DNA reads TGTGCCAGCAGTGGACAGGACTCAGGGGAGCAGTACTTC. The encoded protein is CASSGQDSGEQYF.